The clone carrying this T cell receptor (beta chain) was observed a few times. Its antigen is not known. TCRdb fed the 5' RACE reads into MiXCR, producing one record per CDR3 protein. The sample gives roughly 400,000 distinct CDR3 sequences, roughly 18% of which show up once; roughly 21% is in the top ten. This sample is drawn from a study of T-cell memory formation after mild COVID-19. Study-level findings and limits: Clones that contracted from day 15 to 85 were balanced CD4/CD8, while later expanders leaned CD4+. Memory cells collected pre-infection included some clones that later responded, suggesting cross-reactive memory joined.

CDR3 length: 13 amino acids. Germline V gene data show CDR1 as SGHKS and CDR2 as YYEKEE (reference sequence). Trimming left V 0 bases short and J 0 bases short, with 4 bases between. The chain recombines TRBV5-5 with TRBJ2-7, with D unresolved. The clonotype originates from a man aged 18 to 30 who had mild COVID-19 (a few samples of this study predate the infection). Cell type and time point are not known. The source material was PBMCs or a T cell subset sorted from them (not recorded which). The CDR3: CASSLVSSYEQYV. The CDR3 DNA reads TGTGCCAGCAGCTTGGTGAGCTCCTACGAGCAGTACGTC.